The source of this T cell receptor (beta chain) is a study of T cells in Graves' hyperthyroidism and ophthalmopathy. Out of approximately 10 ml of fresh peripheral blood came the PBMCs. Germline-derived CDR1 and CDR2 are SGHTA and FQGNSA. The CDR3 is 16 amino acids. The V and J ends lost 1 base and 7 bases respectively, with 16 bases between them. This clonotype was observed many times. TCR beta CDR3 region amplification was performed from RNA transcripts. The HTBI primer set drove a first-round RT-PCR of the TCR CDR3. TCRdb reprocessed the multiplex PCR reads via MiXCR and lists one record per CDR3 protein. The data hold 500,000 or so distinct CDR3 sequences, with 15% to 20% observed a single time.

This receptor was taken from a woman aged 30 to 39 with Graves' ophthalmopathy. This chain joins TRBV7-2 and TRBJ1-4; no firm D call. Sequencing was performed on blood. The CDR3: CASSLDPQALSEKLFF. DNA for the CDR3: TGTGCCAGCAGCTTAGATCCCCAGGCTCTGTCTGAAAAACTGTTTTTT.